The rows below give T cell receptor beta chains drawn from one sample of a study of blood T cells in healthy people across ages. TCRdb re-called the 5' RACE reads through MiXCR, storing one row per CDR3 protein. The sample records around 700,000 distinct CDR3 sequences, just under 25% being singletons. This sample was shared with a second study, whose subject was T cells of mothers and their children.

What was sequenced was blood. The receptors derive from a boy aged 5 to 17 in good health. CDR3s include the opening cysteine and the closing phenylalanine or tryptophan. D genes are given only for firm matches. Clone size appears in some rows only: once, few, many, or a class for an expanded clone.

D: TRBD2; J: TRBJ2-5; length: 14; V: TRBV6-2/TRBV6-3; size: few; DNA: TGTGCCAGCAGTTCGTCCGGGACTAGCGGGGCCCAGTACTTC; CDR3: CASSSSGTSGAQYF
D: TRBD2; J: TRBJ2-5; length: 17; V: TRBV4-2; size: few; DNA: TGTGCCAGCAGCCAAGTGGGTAGCGGGTATTTCCAAGAGACCCAGTACTTC; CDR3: CASSQVGSGYFQETQYF
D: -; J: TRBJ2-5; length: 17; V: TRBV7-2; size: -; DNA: TGTGCCAGCAGCTTAGGATTTCGCGGGTCGTACCAAGAGACCCAGTACTTC; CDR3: CASSLGFRGSYQETQYF
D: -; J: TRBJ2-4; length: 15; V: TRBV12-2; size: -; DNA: TGTGCAAGTCCCGCCGGGGCGGGAGGCCCTCAGGTTCAGTACTTC; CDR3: CASPAGAGGPQVQYF
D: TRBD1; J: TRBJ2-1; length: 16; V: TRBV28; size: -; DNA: TGTGCCAGCAGCTGGAGGGACAGGAGCTCCTACAATGAGCAGTTCTTC; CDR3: CASSWRDRSSYNEQFF
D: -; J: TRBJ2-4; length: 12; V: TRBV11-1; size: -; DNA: TGTGCCAGGGCACTAGCCAAAAACATTCAGTACTTC; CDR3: CARALAKNIQYF
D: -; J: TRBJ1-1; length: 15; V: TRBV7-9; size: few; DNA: TGTGCCAGCAGCCCCGGGGCATTATTGAACACTGAAGCTTTCTTT; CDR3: CASSPGALLNTEAFF
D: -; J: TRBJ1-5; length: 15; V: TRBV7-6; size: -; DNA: TGTGCCAGCAGCTTATTGGCCAGGGGTAATCAGCCCCAGCATTTT; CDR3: CASSLLARGNQPQHF
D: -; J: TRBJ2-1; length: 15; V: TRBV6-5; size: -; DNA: TGTGCCAGCAGCAGAGAAGGGGACGCCGACAATGAGCAGTTCTTC; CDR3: CASSREGDADNEQFF
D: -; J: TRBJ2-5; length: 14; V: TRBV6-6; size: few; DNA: TGTGCCAGCAGACCCTCGGACTTTCAAGAGACCCAGTACTTC; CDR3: CASRPSDFQETQYF
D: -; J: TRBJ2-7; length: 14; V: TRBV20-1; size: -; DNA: TGCAGTGCTAGAGGGGCGAACAATCCCTACGAGCAGTACTTC; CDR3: CSARGANNPYEQYF
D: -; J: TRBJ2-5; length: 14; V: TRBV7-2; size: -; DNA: TGTGCCAGCAGCTTATGGGGCTGGTCCGGGACCCAGTACTTC; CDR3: CASSLWGWSGTQYF
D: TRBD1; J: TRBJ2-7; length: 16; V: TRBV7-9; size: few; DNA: TGTGCCAGCAGCAAACAACCGGGACAGGGCCTCAACGAGCAGTACTTC; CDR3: CASSKQPGQGLNEQYF
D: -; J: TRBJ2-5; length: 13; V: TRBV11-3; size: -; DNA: TGTGCCAGCAGCCCCCGTATCCTAGAGACCCAGTACTTC; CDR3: CASSPRILETQYF
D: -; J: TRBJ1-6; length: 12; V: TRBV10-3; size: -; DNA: TGTGCCATCAGTGAGCCTCAGACACCCCTCCACTTT; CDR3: CAISEPQTPLHF
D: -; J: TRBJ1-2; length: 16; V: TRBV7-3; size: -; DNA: TGTGCCAGCAGCTCCCTCGGGGGGCTCGCTAACTATGGCTACACCTTC; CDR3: CASSSLGGLANYGYTF
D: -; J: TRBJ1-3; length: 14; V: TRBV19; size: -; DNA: TGTGCCAGTAGTATGGACGTCTCTGGAAACACCATATATTTT; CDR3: CASSMDVSGNTIYF
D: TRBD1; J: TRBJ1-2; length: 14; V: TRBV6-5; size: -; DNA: TGTGCCAGCAGTCAACCGGGACAGGGGGTTTTCTACACCTTC; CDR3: CASSQPGQGVFYTF
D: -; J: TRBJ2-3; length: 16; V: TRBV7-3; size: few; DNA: TGTGCCAGCAGCTTAGGACCTGGGACTGGAACAGATACGCAGTATTTT; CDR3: CASSLGPGTGTDTQYF